This TCR beta chain was documented in a study of blood T cell repertoires in COVID-19. Living in 24 US areas, the participants were between 18 and 89 years of age. Per the authors' pipeline: Nucleated cell counts were estimated from reference gene primer amplification. Produced via immunoSEQ multiplex PCR; TCRdb's table is partial and in-frame only. The DNA gave D and trimming, while V, J and clone size come from that table. The table records about 250,000 clones, approximately 90% of them present only once. This receptor was identified in a middle-aged man who had recovered from COVID-19. The source material was PBMCs or T cells enriched from blood (not recorded which).

CDR3 in amino acids: CASSPGTENTEAFF. CDR3 in DNA: TGTGCCAGCAGCCCCGGAACAGAGAACACTGAAGCTTTCTTT. The chain joins TRBV4-2 to TRBJ1-1; D gene uncertain. V lost 4 bases, J lost 1 base, and 10 bases lay in between. The CDR3 length is 14 residues. The germline gives CDR1 LGHNA, CDR2 YNFKEQ.